What follows are 20 T cell receptor beta chains derived from one specimen sequenced in a study of T cells expressing NK-cell markers. TCRdb re-analyzed the 5' RACE reads; it lists each CDR3 protein once, without DNA. This sample contains 550,000 to 600,000 distinct CDR3 sequences. The sequenced sample was blood T cells: a sorted CD56 or NKG2C T cell subset, CD4+ or CD8+ T cells, or bulk PBMC T cells (not recorded which). Receptors were obtained from a young man in good health.

V usage is TRBV18 and J usage is TRBJ2-3; TCRdb returns TRBD2, unconfirmable since there is no DNA. Germline values: CDR1 KGHSH, CDR2 LQKENI. CDR3 length: 16 residues. The CDR3 is CASSPRPSGSTDTQYF.

The V gene is TRBV2, the J gene TRBJ2-1; with no DNA, the TCRdb D assignment of TRBD2 cannot be verified. CDR3 length: 16 residues. Germline CDR1 SNHLY, CDR2 FYNNEI. The CDR3 here is CASSAGTSATRDEQFF.

The V call is TRBV12-3 or TRBV12-4, the J call TRBJ1-1; lacking DNA, the TRBD1 call made by TCRdb goes unchecked. The CDR3 extends over 17 amino acids. CDR3 sequence reads: CASTSHWTGPFNTEAFF.

V gene TRBV20-1 combines with J gene TRBJ2-7; TCRdb picks TRBD1, but there is no DNA to check that call. CDR1 and CDR2 from the germline V gene are DFQATT and SNEGSKA (reference sequence). CDR3 length: 15 amino acids. CDR3 sequence: CSVQPGGQGTYEQYF.

The V call is TRBV12-3 or TRBV12-4, the J call TRBJ2-3; lacking DNA, the TRBD1 call made by TCRdb goes unchecked. CDR3 size: 15 residues. This chain's CDR3 is CASNPGQGAGDTQYF.

The chain has TRBV2 and TRBJ1-4; TCRdb names TRBD1, which stays unverified in the absence of DNA. CDR3 length equals 14 residues. Germline V CDR1 and CDR2: SNHLY, FYNNEI. This chain's CDR3 is CASSDRGLREKLFF.

V gene TRBV5-1 combines with J gene TRBJ1-2; TCRdb calls TRBD1, which cannot be checked without DNA. CDR3 length: 16 amino acids. Per germline, CDR1 SGHRS and CDR2 YFSETQ. CDR3 region: CASSLEDPGGRYGYTF.

The rearrangement joins TRBV10-3 to TRBJ2-3. The CDR3 is 14 residues long. CDR1 and CDR2 from the germline V gene are ENHRY and SYGVKD. The CDR3 spells CASRIGPTTDTQYF.

The genes are TRBV5-1 and TRBJ1-5; checking the TCRdb D call of TRBD1 is not possible without DNA. Germline assignment: CDR1 SGHRS and CDR2 YFSETQ. This CDR3 is built from 15 residues. CDR3 in amino acids: CASSPGQGGNQPQHF.

The genes are TRBV24-1 and TRBJ2-3; TCRdb's assignment of TRBD1 cannot be checked, as there is no DNA. The CDR3 is made up of 15 amino acids. Germline V gives CDR1 KGHDR, CDR2 SFDVKD. CDR3 residues: CATSDLTGSTDTQYF.

The rearrangement joins TRBV9 to TRBJ2-2; TCRdb's D gene call, TRBD1, goes unchecked for lack of DNA. Germline-derived CDR1 and CDR2 are SGDLS and YYNGEE. CDR3 size: 13 residues. CDR3 sequence reads: CASEDSNTGELFF.

The chain recombines TRBV29-1 with TRBJ2-1; TCRdb gives TRBD2 as the D gene, but with no DNA this cannot be confirmed. CDR1 and CDR2 (germline): SQVTM, ANQGSEA. This CDR3 has 16 amino acids. This chain's CDR3 is CSVVGVAGGPADEQFF.

The V gene is TRBV3-1, the J gene TRBJ2-1; TCRdb calls TRBD1, which cannot be checked without DNA. The germline gives CDR1 LGHDT, CDR2 YNNKEL (reference sequence). CDR3 length: 17 amino acids. CDR3 loop: CASSQDLGGGFYNEQFF.

V gene TRBV20-1 combines with J gene TRBJ1-5; TCRdb's D gene call, TRBD1, goes unchecked for lack of DNA. The germline V gene has CDR1 DFQATT and CDR2 SNEGSKA (reference sequence). The CDR3 has 13 residues. The chain's CDR3 is CSAPGQLNQPQHF.

The chain uses TRBV5-1 and TRBJ1-1; as DNA is missing, the TRBD1 call by TCRdb cannot be tested. Germline lookup yields CDR1 SGHRS and CDR2 YFSETQ. CDR3 length equals 16 residues. The CDR3 loop reads CASSLEGQLPGTEAFF.

The J gene is TRBJ2-7, the V gene TRBV27; the D call of TRBD1 rests on TCRdb alone, since no DNA is present to check it. The CDR3 is made up of 14 amino acids. Germline lookup yields CDR1 MNHEY and CDR2 SMNVEV (reference sequence). The CDR3 sequence is CASRPWERGLEQYF.

The J gene is TRBJ2-6, the V gene TRBV4-3; no DNA is available, so the TRBD1 call from TCRdb remains unchecked. The CDR3 is 17 residues long. CDR1 is LGHNA, CDR2 YSLEER, per germline. CDR3 in amino acids: CASSPNRGTSGANVLTF.

This chain joins TRBV29-1 and TRBJ2-7; TCRdb selects TRBD1, and the lack of DNA leaves this call unchecked. The germline V gene has CDR1 SQVTM and CDR2 ANQGSEA. This CDR3 is 14 amino acids long. The CDR3 spells CSVGEPGQSYEQYF.

This chain links TRBV27 with TRBJ2-7. CDR1 is MNHEY, CDR2 SMNVEV, per germline (reference sequence). This CDR3 has 14 residues. CDR3 loop: CASSLFNKPYEQYF.

This chain joins TRBV7-2 and TRBJ2-3; TCRdb returns TRBD2, unconfirmable since there is no DNA. CDR1 is SGHTA, CDR2 FQGNSA, per germline. The CDR3 totals 16 residues. Here the CDR3 reads CASSLSPRPSTDTQYF. Supplemented by reference TRBV7-2 and TRBJ2-3, the full variable domain reads GAGVSQSPSNKVTEKGKDVELRCDPISGHTALYWYRQSLGQGLEFLIYFQGNSAPDKSGLPSDRFSAERTGGSVSTLTIQRTQQEDSAVYLCASSLSPRPSTDTQYFGPGTRLTVL.